The present T cell receptor beta chain was sequenced within a study of blood T cells in healthy people across ages. Whole-study findings and limits: Relative to aged donors, long-lived donors carried more naive CD4+ cells and displayed higher diversity.

The CDR3 is 12 residues long. Germline V gives CDR1 ENHRY, CDR2 SYGVKD. V dropped 10 bases and J dropped 8 bases, with 17 bases sitting between them. Using a J-beta primer mix together with a sample-barcoded 5' primer, a second PCR was run for roughly 6 to 12 cycles. Tagging of each cDNA molecule was performed by a template-switch adaptor with 12 random nucleotides. Each CDR3 protein is one row after TCRdb ran MiXCR on the 5' RACE reads. The repertoire holds 1,800,000 or so distinct CDR3 sequences, with around 40% as singletons. Comments on this clonotype: Antigen unknown.

Whenever a sample was processed, at least 7 million PBMCs were isolated. Per individual sample, total RNA of at least 5.5 micrograms was extracted. The V gene is TRBV10-3, the J gene TRBJ1-2; D remains unclear. The source is a human donor in good health. Sample: blood. CDR3 residues: CASNDTPRGYTF. In nucleotides, the CDR3 is TGTGCCAGCAATGACACCCCGAGGGGCTACACCTTC.